These T cell receptor beta chains were read from a single sample in a study of T cells in localized non-small cell lung cancer. Sequenced by immunoSEQ multiplex PCR; TCRdb stores in-frame clones only, minus some. The table lists fewer than 8,500 clones, 70% to 90% of them singletons. This specimen consisted of peripheral blood, obtained before any cancer treatment. Source of these receptors: an older male donor with stage III lung adenocarcinoma. CDR3s include the opening cysteine and the closing phenylalanine or tryptophan. The order of the fields is CDR3 DNA, CDR3 protein, clone size, V gene, D gene, CDR3 length, J gene. The D gene is left open where the match is weak. Only part of the rows carry a size: once, few, many, or a class if the clone is expanded.

CDR3nt: TGTGCCAGCCCATTAAGGAACAGGGTGAACACTGAAGCTTTCTTT; CDR3aa: CASPLRNRVNTEAFF; abundance: few; v_gene: TRBV2; d_gene: -; len: 15; j_gene: TRBJ1-1
CDR3nt: TGTGCCACCTCCCCCCCGAACACTGAAGCTTTCTTT; CDR3aa: CATSPPNTEAFF; abundance: -; v_gene: TRBV5-8; d_gene: -; len: 12; j_gene: TRBJ1-1
CDR3nt: TGTGCCAGCAGCCAAACGGGCGGGAGTAGTCAGTACTTC; CDR3aa: CASSQTGGSSQYF; abundance: -; v_gene: TRBV6-6; d_gene: TRBD2; len: 13; j_gene: TRBJ2-7
CDR3nt: TGTGCCAGTAGTACTTATGGGACAGTCAGCTATGGCTACACCTTC; CDR3aa: CASSTYGTVSYGYTF; abundance: -; v_gene: TRBV19; d_gene: TRBD1; len: 15; j_gene: TRBJ1-2
CDR3nt: TGTGCCAGCAGCTCCGTCGGACTAGACTCAGATACGCAGTATTTT; CDR3aa: CASSSVGLDSDTQYF; abundance: few; v_gene: TRBV5-4; d_gene: TRBD2; len: 15; j_gene: TRBJ2-3
CDR3nt: TGTGCCAGCAGCTTGGCTAATAGGGATGAGCAGTTCTTC; CDR3aa: CASSLANRDEQFF; abundance: -; v_gene: TRBV5-8; d_gene: -; len: 13; j_gene: TRBJ2-1
CDR3nt: TGTGCCAGTATACCCCGTCCGGGACAGGGCATGAATCAGCCCCAGCATTTT; CDR3aa: CASIPRPGQGMNQPQHF; abundance: -; v_gene: TRBV19; d_gene: TRBD1; len: 17; j_gene: TRBJ1-5
CDR3nt: TGTGCCACCTCGAGGAAGCGGGAAGAGACCCAGTACTTC; CDR3aa: CATSRKREETQYF; abundance: -; v_gene: TRBV19; d_gene: -; len: 13; j_gene: TRBJ2-5
CDR3nt: TGTGCCAGCAGCTTGGGACAGCAAGAGACCCAGTACTTC; CDR3aa: CASSLGQQETQYF; abundance: -; v_gene: TRBV7-9; d_gene: TRBD1; len: 13; j_gene: TRBJ2-5
CDR3nt: TGCAGCGTTGAGGGGTCCTACGAGCAGTACTTC; CDR3aa: CSVEGSYEQYF; abundance: -; v_gene: TRBV29-1; d_gene: -; len: 11; j_gene: TRBJ2-7
CDR3nt: TGTGCCAGTACTTCTGGACAGGGAAACTATGGCTACACCTTC; CDR3aa: CASTSGQGNYGYTF; abundance: -; v_gene: TRBV19; d_gene: TRBD1; len: 14; j_gene: TRBJ1-2
CDR3nt: TGTGCCAGCAGCATAAGACAGAGCCCAGCCCCAAATGAAAAACTGTTTTTT; CDR3aa: CASSIRQSPAPNEKLFF; abundance: -; v_gene: TRBV5-5; d_gene: -; len: 17; j_gene: TRBJ1-4
CDR3nt: TGTGCCAGCAGTGATTTCTCCTATAATTCACCCCTCCACTTT; CDR3aa: CASSDFSYNSPLHF; abundance: -; v_gene: TRBV6-4; d_gene: -; len: 14; j_gene: TRBJ1-6
CDR3nt: TGTGCCAGCTCACCCGGGTTAAAGGGCGAGCAGTACTTC; CDR3aa: CASSPGLKGEQYF; abundance: -; v_gene: TRBV18; d_gene: -; len: 13; j_gene: TRBJ2-7
CDR3nt: TGCAGCGTTGCATTGCGGCGGGACACTGAAGCTTTCTTT; CDR3aa: CSVALRRDTEAFF; abundance: -; v_gene: TRBV29-1; d_gene: -; len: 13; j_gene: TRBJ1-1
CDR3nt: TGTGCCAGCAGAGGGACTAGCGGGGATCAAGAGACCCAGTACTTC; CDR3aa: CASRGTSGDQETQYF; abundance: once; v_gene: TRBV4-2; d_gene: TRBD2; len: 15; j_gene: TRBJ2-5
CDR3nt: TGTGCCAGCTCACCGGGTGGGGATCAGCCCCAGCATTTT; CDR3aa: CASSPGGDQPQHF; abundance: -; v_gene: TRBV18; d_gene: -; len: 13; j_gene: TRBJ1-5
CDR3nt: TGTGCCAGCAGCTTAGTCGGGAGGGGCACCGGGGAGCTGTTTTTT; CDR3aa: CASSLVGRGTGELFF; abundance: few; v_gene: TRBV11-3; d_gene: TRBD2; len: 15; j_gene: TRBJ2-2
CDR3nt: TGTGCCAGCAGCGAGGCGGGACCCAGCACAGATACGCAGTATTTT; CDR3aa: CASSEAGPSTDTQYF; abundance: -; v_gene: TRBV7-2; d_gene: -; len: 15; j_gene: TRBJ2-3
CDR3nt: TGTGCCAGCAGCGCCGCCGCGGGGGCCTCGAACACTGAAGCTTTCTTT; CDR3aa: CASSAAAGASNTEAFF; abundance: -; v_gene: TRBV7-8; d_gene: -; len: 16; j_gene: TRBJ1-1
CDR3nt: TGCAGCGTTGTGCCCCCGGGTGAGGATAACATTCAGTACTTC; CDR3aa: CSVVPPGEDNIQYF; abundance: -; v_gene: TRBV29-1; d_gene: -; len: 14; j_gene: TRBJ2-4
CDR3nt: TGTGCCAGCAGCCCAACCGGGACAGGGAAACAGTACTTC; CDR3aa: CASSPTGTGKQYF; abundance: -; v_gene: TRBV28; d_gene: TRBD1; len: 13; j_gene: TRBJ2-7
CDR3nt: TGTGCCAGCAGCCTAGAGATGCTACGGGAGGGCGGTGAGCAGTTCTTC; CDR3aa: CASSLEMLREGGEQFF; abundance: -; v_gene: TRBV7-9; d_gene: TRBD2; len: 16; j_gene: TRBJ2-1
CDR3nt: TGTGCCAGTAGTATATCCCGAACTCTTGGCTACGAGCAGTACTTC; CDR3aa: CASSISRTLGYEQYF; abundance: once; v_gene: TRBV19; d_gene: -; len: 15; j_gene: TRBJ2-7
CDR3nt: TGTGCCAGCAGGGCTGGACAGGGAGTCTACAATGAGCAGTTCTTC; CDR3aa: CASRAGQGVYNEQFF; abundance: -; v_gene: TRBV27; d_gene: TRBD1; len: 15; j_gene: TRBJ2-1
CDR3nt: TGCGCCAGCAGCTTGGGGGGGAGCTCCTATAATTCACCCCTCCACTTT; CDR3aa: CASSLGGSSYNSPLHF; abundance: -; v_gene: TRBV5-1; d_gene: -; len: 16; j_gene: TRBJ1-6
CDR3nt: TGTGCCTGGAGTGTATTGAGGGGCAGGGGACAGCCCCAGCATTTT; CDR3aa: CAWSVLRGRGQPQHF; abundance: -; v_gene: TRBV30; d_gene: -; len: 15; j_gene: TRBJ1-5
CDR3nt: TGTGCCAGCAGCTCACCCTTGGGGGGAAACTCCTACGAGCAGTACTTC; CDR3aa: CASSSPLGGNSYEQYF; abundance: once; v_gene: TRBV7-9; d_gene: -; len: 16; j_gene: TRBJ2-7
CDR3nt: TGCGCCAGCAGCCCGGGGCTTGCTAGCACAGATACGCAGTATTTT; CDR3aa: CASSPGLASTDTQYF; abundance: -; v_gene: TRBV5-1; d_gene: -; len: 15; j_gene: TRBJ2-3
CDR3nt: TGTGCCAGCAGCTCATCTACGGGACTTACCTACAATGAGCAGTTCTTC; CDR3aa: CASSSSTGLTYNEQFF; abundance: once; v_gene: TRBV2; d_gene: -; len: 16; j_gene: TRBJ2-1
CDR3nt: TGTGCCAGTAGCACCTCGGCGGGGCAAGAGACCCAGTACTTC; CDR3aa: CASSTSAGQETQYF; abundance: -; v_gene: TRBV19; d_gene: -; len: 14; j_gene: TRBJ2-5
CDR3nt: TGCGCCACCATACAGGGTCCGTCCTACGAGCAGTACTTC; CDR3aa: CATIQGPSYEQYF; abundance: -; v_gene: TRBV10-2; d_gene: -; len: 13; j_gene: TRBJ2-7
CDR3nt: TGTGCCAGTAGTCTCCGGAGGGCGCAAGAGCAGTTCTTC; CDR3aa: CASSLRRAQEQFF; abundance: -; v_gene: TRBV19; d_gene: -; len: 13; j_gene: TRBJ2-1
CDR3nt: TGTGCCAGCAGCTCCGAGGGGGGCCGGGAGCAGTTCTTC; CDR3aa: CASSSEGGREQFF; abundance: -; v_gene: TRBV11-2; d_gene: -; len: 13; j_gene: TRBJ2-1
CDR3nt: TGTGCCAGCAGCGTAGACCTAGCGGGTAACACCGGGGAGCTGTTTTTT; CDR3aa: CASSVDLAGNTGELFF; abundance: -; v_gene: TRBV9; d_gene: TRBD2; len: 16; j_gene: TRBJ2-2
CDR3nt: TGCGCCAGCAGCACAGGGATGACGAACACCGGGGAGCTGTTTTTT; CDR3aa: CASSTGMTNTGELFF; abundance: -; v_gene: TRBV5-1; d_gene: -; len: 15; j_gene: TRBJ2-2
CDR3nt: TGTGCCAGCAGCTTTAGTGGAAGCGGGAGATGGGATACGCAGTATTTT; CDR3aa: CASSFSGSGRWDTQYF; abundance: -; v_gene: TRBV7-3; d_gene: TRBD2; len: 16; j_gene: TRBJ2-3
CDR3nt: TGTGCCAGCAGCTTAGGACAGGGCACTATCTATGGCTACACCTTC; CDR3aa: CASSLGQGTIYGYTF; abundance: -; v_gene: TRBV11-2; d_gene: TRBD1; len: 15; j_gene: TRBJ1-2
CDR3nt: TGTGCCAGTAGCCCGCGGCAGGGGCTACAAGAGACCCAGTACTTC; CDR3aa: CASSPRQGLQETQYF; abundance: -; v_gene: TRBV19; d_gene: -; len: 15; j_gene: TRBJ2-5
CDR3nt: TGTGCCAGCAGCAGAAATACCTACGAGCAGTACTTC; CDR3aa: CASSRNTYEQYF; abundance: few; v_gene: TRBV11-3; d_gene: -; len: 12; j_gene: TRBJ2-7
CDR3nt: TGTGCCAGCAGCGGGGGGACAGGGAGGAATCAGCCCCAGCATTTT; CDR3aa: CASSGGTGRNQPQHF; abundance: -; v_gene: TRBV9; d_gene: TRBD1; len: 15; j_gene: TRBJ1-5
CDR3nt: TGTGCCAGCAGCTTAGGTGGGGTAAGCGGCTACACCTTC; CDR3aa: CASSLGGVSGYTF; abundance: -; v_gene: TRBV7-8; d_gene: -; len: 13; j_gene: TRBJ1-2
CDR3nt: TGTGCCAGCAGCGTCGGGGCTGGCATTTACGAGCAGTACTTC; CDR3aa: CASSVGAGIYEQYF; abundance: -; v_gene: TRBV7-8; d_gene: -; len: 14; j_gene: TRBJ2-7
CDR3nt: TGTGCCAGCGGGACTAGCGGGCCCGGGGAGCTGTTTTTT; CDR3aa: CASGTSGPGELFF; abundance: -; v_gene: TRBV5-5; d_gene: TRBD2; len: 13; j_gene: TRBJ2-2
CDR3nt: TGTGCCAGCACCGCCAGGGGGGTTAGCACAGATACGCAGTATTTT; CDR3aa: CASTARGVSTDTQYF; abundance: -; v_gene: TRBV13; d_gene: -; len: 15; j_gene: TRBJ2-3
CDR3nt: TGTGCCAGCAGTCCCCGACCTTCCGAAGCTTTCTTT; CDR3aa: CASSPRPSEAFF; abundance: -; v_gene: TRBV6-1; d_gene: -; len: 12; j_gene: TRBJ1-1
CDR3nt: TGTGCCAGCAGCACGGGACTAGCGGGATGGAGGAATGCGAACACCGGGGAGCTGTTTTTT; CDR3aa: CASSTGLAGWRNANTGELFF; abundance: -; v_gene: TRBV9; d_gene: TRBD2; len: 20; j_gene: TRBJ2-2
CDR3nt: TGTGCCTCTCTCCGGGGAGGCTACACCTTC; CDR3aa: CASLRGGYTF; abundance: once; v_gene: TRBV30; d_gene: -; len: 10; j_gene: TRBJ1-2
CDR3nt: TGTGCCAGCAGTTACTCAGGGGGATTTAACTCCTACGAGCAGTACTTC; CDR3aa: CASSYSGGFNSYEQYF; abundance: once; v_gene: TRBV6-5; d_gene: -; len: 16; j_gene: TRBJ2-7
CDR3nt: TGCGCCAGCAGCCAAGTGGCGGGTCGGGCACTAGATACGCAGTATTTT; CDR3aa: CASSQVAGRALDTQYF; abundance: -; v_gene: TRBV4-1; d_gene: -; len: 16; j_gene: TRBJ2-3
CDR3nt: TGTGCCAGCAGCGTTGACAAAAAGGGGGAGCAGTACTTC; CDR3aa: CASSVDKKGEQYF; abundance: -; v_gene: TRBV9; d_gene: -; len: 13; j_gene: TRBJ2-7
CDR3nt: TGTGCCAGCAGCGTCAGCTCCTACGAGCAGTACTTC; CDR3aa: CASSVSSYEQYF; abundance: once; v_gene: TRBV11-2; d_gene: -; len: 12; j_gene: TRBJ2-7
CDR3nt: TGTGCCAGCAGCCTACTACGGACAGCCGAGGACCCTAACTATGGCTACACCTTC; CDR3aa: CASSLLRTAEDPNYGYTF; abundance: once; v_gene: TRBV7-9; d_gene: -; len: 18; j_gene: TRBJ1-2
CDR3nt: TGCAGCGTTGTACACGCGGGGGGCAGGGTAGATGGCTACACCTTC; CDR3aa: CSVVHAGGRVDGYTF; abundance: -; v_gene: TRBV29-1; d_gene: -; len: 15; j_gene: TRBJ1-2
CDR3nt: TGCGCCAGCAGCCAAGATGGTACGGGGACAGGCTCCTACAATGAGCAGTTCTTC; CDR3aa: CASSQDGTGTGSYNEQFF; abundance: -; v_gene: TRBV4-1; d_gene: TRBD1; len: 18; j_gene: TRBJ2-1
CDR3nt: TGTGCCAGCAGTCCGAGGACAGGGGGTAAAAACATTCAGTACTTC; CDR3aa: CASSPRTGGKNIQYF; abundance: -; v_gene: TRBV27; d_gene: TRBD1; len: 15; j_gene: TRBJ2-4
CDR3nt: TGTGCCAGCAGCCTAGACCGAGGGAAAGCTTTCTTT; CDR3aa: CASSLDRGKAFF; abundance: -; v_gene: TRBV7-3; d_gene: -; len: 12; j_gene: TRBJ1-1
CDR3nt: TGTGCCAGCAGTTTAGCTTCAGGGGTGGGTGGCTACACCTTC; CDR3aa: CASSLASGVGGYTF; abundance: -; v_gene: TRBV28; d_gene: -; len: 14; j_gene: TRBJ1-2
CDR3nt: TGTGCCAGCAGTTACAATCAGGGGAAGCCCCAGCATTTT; CDR3aa: CASSYNQGKPQHF; abundance: -; v_gene: TRBV6-5; d_gene: -; len: 13; j_gene: TRBJ1-5
CDR3nt: TGTGCCAGCAGTTTATTTTGGCAGCCCCAGCATTTT; CDR3aa: CASSLFWQPQHF; abundance: -; v_gene: TRBV28; d_gene: -; len: 12; j_gene: TRBJ1-5